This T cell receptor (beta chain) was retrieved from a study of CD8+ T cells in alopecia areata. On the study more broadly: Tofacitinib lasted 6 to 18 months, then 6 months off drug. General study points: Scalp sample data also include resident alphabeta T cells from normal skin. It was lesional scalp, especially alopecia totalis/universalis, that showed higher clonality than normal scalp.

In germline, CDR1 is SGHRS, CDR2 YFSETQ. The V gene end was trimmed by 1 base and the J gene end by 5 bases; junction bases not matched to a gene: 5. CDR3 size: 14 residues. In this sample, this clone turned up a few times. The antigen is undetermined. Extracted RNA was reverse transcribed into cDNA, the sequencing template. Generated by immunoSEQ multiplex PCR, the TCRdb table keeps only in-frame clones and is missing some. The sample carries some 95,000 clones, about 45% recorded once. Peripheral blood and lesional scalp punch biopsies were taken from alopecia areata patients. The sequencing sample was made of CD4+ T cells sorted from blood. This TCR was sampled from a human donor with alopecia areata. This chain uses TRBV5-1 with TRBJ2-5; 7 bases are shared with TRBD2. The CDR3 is CASSLYPAGETQYF. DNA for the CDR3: TGCGCCAGCAGCTTGTATCCAGCGGGGGAGACCCAGTACTTC.